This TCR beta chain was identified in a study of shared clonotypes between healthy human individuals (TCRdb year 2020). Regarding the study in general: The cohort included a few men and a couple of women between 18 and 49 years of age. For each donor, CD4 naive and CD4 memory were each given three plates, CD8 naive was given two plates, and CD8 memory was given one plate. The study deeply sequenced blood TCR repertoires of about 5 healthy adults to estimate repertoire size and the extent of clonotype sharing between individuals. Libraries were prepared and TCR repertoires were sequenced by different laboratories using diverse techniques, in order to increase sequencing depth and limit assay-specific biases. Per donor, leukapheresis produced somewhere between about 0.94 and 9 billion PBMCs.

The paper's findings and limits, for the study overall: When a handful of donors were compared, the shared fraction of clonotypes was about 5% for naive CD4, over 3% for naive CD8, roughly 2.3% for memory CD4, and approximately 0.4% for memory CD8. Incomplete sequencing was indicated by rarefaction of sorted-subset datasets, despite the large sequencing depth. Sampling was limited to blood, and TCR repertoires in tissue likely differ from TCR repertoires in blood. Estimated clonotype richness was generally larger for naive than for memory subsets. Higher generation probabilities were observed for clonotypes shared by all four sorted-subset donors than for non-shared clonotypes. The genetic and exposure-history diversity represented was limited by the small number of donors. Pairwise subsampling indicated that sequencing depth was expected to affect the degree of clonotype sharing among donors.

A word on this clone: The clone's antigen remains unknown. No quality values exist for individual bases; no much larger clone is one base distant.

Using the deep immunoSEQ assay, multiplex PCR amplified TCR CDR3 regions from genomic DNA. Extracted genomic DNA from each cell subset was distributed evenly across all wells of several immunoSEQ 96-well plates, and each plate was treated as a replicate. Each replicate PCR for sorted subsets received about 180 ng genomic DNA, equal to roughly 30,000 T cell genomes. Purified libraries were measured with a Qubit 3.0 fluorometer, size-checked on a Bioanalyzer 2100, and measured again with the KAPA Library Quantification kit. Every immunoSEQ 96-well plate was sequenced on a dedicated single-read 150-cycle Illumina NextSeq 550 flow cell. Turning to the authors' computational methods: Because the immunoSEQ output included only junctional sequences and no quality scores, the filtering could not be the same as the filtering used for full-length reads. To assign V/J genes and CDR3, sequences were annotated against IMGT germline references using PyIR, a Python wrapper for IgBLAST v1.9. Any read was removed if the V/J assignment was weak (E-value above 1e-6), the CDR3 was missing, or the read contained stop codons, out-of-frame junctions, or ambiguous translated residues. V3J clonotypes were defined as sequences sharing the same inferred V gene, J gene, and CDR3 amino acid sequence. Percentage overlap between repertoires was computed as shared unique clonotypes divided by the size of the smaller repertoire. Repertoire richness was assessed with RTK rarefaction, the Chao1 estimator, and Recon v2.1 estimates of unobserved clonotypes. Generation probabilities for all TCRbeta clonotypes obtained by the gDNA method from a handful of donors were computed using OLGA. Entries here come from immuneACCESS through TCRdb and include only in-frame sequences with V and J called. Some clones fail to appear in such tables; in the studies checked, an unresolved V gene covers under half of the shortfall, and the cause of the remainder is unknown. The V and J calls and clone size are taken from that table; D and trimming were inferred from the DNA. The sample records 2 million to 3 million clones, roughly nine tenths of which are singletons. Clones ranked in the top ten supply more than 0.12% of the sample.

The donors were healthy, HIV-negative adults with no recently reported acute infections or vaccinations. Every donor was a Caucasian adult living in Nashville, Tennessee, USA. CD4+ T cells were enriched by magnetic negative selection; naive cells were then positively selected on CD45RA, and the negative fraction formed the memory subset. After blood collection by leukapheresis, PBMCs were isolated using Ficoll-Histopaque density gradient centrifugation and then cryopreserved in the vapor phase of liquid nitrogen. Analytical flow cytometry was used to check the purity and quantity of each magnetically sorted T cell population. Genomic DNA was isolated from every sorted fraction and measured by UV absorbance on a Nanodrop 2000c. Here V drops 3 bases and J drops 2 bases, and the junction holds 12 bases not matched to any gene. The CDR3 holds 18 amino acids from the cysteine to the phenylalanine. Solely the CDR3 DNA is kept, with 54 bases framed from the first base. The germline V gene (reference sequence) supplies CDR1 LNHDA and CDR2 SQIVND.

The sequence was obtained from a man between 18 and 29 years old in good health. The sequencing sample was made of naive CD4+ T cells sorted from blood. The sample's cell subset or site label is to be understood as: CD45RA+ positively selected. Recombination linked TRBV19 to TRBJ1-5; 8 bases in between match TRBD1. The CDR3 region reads CASSMARGRRMGNQPQHF. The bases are TGTGCCAGTAGTATGGCCAGGGGGCGTCGGATGGGCAATCAGCCCCAGCATTTT.